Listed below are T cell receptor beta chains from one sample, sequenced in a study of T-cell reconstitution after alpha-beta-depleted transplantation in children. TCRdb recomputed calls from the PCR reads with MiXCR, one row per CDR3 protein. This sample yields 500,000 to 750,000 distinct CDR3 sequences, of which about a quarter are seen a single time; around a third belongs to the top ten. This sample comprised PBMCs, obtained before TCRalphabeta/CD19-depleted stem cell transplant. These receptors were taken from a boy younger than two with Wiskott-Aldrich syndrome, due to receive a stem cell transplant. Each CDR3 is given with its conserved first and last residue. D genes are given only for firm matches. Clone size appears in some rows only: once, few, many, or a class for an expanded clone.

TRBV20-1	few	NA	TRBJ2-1	CSAPSAGEQFF	TGCAGTGCGCCGTCGGCAGGGGAGCAGTTCTTC
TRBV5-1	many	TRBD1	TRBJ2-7	CASRWTGGEYF	TGCGCCAGCAGATGGACAGGGGGAGAGTACTTC
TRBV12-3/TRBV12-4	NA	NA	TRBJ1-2	CASSLVGSNYGYTF	TGTGCCAGCAGCCTAGTAGGTTCTAACTATGGCTACACCTTC
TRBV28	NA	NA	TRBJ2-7	CASSLRRQLNYEQYF	TGTGCCAGCAGTTTACGCAGACAGCTCAACTACGAGCAGTACTTC
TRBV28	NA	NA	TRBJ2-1	CASSEGSENNEQFF	TGTGCCAGCAGTGAGGGGTCGGAGAACAATGAGCAGTTCTTC
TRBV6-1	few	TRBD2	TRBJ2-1	CASSVASGSSYNEQFF	TGTGCCAGCAGTGTGGCTAGCGGAAGCTCCTACAATGAGCAGTTCTTC
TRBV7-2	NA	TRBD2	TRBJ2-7	CASSLVSSGQTYEQYF	TGTGCCAGCAGCTTAGTTTCTAGCGGACAAACCTACGAGCAGTACTTC
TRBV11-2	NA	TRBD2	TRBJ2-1	CASSSSRLAAYNEQFF	TGTGCCAGCAGCTCCAGCCGACTAGCGGCCTACAATGAGCAGTTCTTC
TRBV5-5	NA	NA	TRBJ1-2	CASSLGAGYGYTF	TGTGCCAGCAGCTTGGGCGCAGGGTATGGCTACACCTTC
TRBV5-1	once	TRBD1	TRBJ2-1	CASSLRGPQLYNEQFF	TGCGCCAGCAGCCTGAGGGGGCCGCAACTCTACAATGAGCAGTTCTTC
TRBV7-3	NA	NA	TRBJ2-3	CASSPQNSDTQYF	TGTGCCAGCAGCCCTCAGAACTCAGATACGCAGTATTTC
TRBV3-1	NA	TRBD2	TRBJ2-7	CASSQASGTYEQYF	TGTGCCAGCAGCCAAGCTAGCGGGACCTACGAGCAGTACTTC
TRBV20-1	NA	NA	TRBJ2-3	CSARLGPDTQYF	TGCAGTGCTAGGTTGGGTCCCGATACGCAGTATTTT
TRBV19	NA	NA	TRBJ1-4	CASNGAGDEKLFF	TGTGCCAGTAATGGGGCAGGGGACGAAAAACTGTTTTTT
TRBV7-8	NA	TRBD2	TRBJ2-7	CASSLAHLRTSGSYEQYF	TGTGCCAGCAGCTTAGCGCATCTCCGGACTAGCGGTTCCTACGAGCAGTACTTC
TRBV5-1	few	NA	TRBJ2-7	CASRQGFGEQYF	TGCGCCAGCAGACAGGGTTTTGGCGAGCAGTACTTC
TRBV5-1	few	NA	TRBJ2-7	CASSPQTAYEQYF	TGCGCCAGCAGCCCCCAGACAGCCTACGAGCAGTACTTC
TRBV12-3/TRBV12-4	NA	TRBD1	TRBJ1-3	CASSSGTGVGNTIYF	TGTGCCAGCAGTTCCGGGACAGGGGTGGGAAACACCATATATTTT
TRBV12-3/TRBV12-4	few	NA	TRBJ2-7	CASSLVFTGTAYEQYF	TGTGCCAGCAGTTTAGTTTTTACAGGGACGGCGTACGAGCAGTACTTC
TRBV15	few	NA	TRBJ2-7	CATSRAFSAISSYEQYF	TGTGCCACCAGCAGAGCGTTTTCGGCCATTAGCTCCTACGAGCAGTACTTC
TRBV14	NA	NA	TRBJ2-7	CASSPHFWGAPYYEQYF	TGTGCCAGCAGCCCGCATTTTTGGGGGGCCCCTTACTACGAGCAGTACTTC
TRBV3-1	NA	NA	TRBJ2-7	CASSPLATSYEQYF	TGTGCCAGCAGCCCACTAGCCACCTCCTACGAGCAGTACTTC
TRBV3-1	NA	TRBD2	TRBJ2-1	CASSPRAGDTGGGYNEQFF	TGTGCCAGCAGCCCGCGGGCGGGCGATACGGGAGGGGGCTACAATGAGCAGTTCTTC
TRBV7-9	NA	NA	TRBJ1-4	CASSLIGESANEKLFF	TGTGCCAGCAGCTTAATCGGGGAGTCGGCTAATGAAAAACTGTTTTTT
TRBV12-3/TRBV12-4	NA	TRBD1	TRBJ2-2	CASSLKGGHANTGELFF	TGTGCCAGCAGTTTAAAAGGGGGCCACGCGAACACCGGGGAGCTGTTTTTT
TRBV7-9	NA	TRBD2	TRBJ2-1	CASSLVRAGVSYNEQFF	TGTGCCAGCAGCTTAGTTCGAGCGGGGGTCTCCTACAATGAGCAGTTCTTC
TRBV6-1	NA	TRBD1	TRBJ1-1	CASSKQTGGGTEAFF	TGTGCCAGCAGTAAGCAAACAGGGGGCGGGACTGAAGCTTTCTTT
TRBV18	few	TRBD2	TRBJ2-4	CASSNLAGAKNIQYF	TGTGCCAGCTCAAACTTAGCGGGGGCCAAAAACATTCAGTACTTC
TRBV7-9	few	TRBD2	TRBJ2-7	CASSLEASGRPSKAQYF	TGTGCCAGCAGCTTAGAGGCTAGCGGGAGGCCCTCTAAGGCGCAGTACTTC
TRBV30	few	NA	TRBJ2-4	CAWSGVGRKNIQYF	TGTGCCTGGAGTGGGGTTGGCAGAAAAAACATTCAGTACTTC
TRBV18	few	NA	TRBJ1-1	CASSPIYGMKTEAFF	TGTGCCAGCTCACCAATATACGGGATGAAGACTGAAGCTTTCTTT
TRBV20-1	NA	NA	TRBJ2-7	CSARDRGSRAIYEQYF	TGCAGTGCTAGAGATAGGGGGAGTCGGGCTATCTACGAGCAGTACTTC
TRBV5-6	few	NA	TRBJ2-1	CASSRVRIHNEQFF	TGTGCCAGCAGCCGGGTGCGGATCCACAATGAGCAGTTCTTC
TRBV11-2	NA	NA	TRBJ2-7	CASSPRNSGEQYF	TGTGCCAGCAGCCCCCGTAATAGTGGCGAGCAGTACTTC
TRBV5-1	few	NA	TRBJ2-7	CASSLIVGGAYEQYF	TGCGCCAGCAGCTTGATTGTTGGGGGTGCCTACGAGCAGTACTTC
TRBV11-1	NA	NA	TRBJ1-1	CASSAHRAESTEAFF	TGTGCCAGCAGCGCACACAGGGCCGAGAGCACTGAAGCTTTCTTT
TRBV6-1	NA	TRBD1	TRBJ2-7	CASGDSHFPYEQYF	TGTGCCAGCGGGGACAGCCACTTTCCCTACGAGCAGTACTTC
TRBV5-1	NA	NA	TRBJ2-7	CASSSLGWEAFEQYF	TGCGCCAGCAGCTCCCTCGGATGGGAGGCCTTCGAGCAGTACTTC
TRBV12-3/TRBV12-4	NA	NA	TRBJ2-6	CASGMASGANVLTF	TGTGCCAGCGGTATGGCCTCTGGGGCCAACGTCCTGACTTTC
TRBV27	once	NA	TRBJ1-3	CASSLAGTSGNTIYF	TGTGCCAGCAGTTTAGCAGGGACCTCTGGAAACACCATATATTTT
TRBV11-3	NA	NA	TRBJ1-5	CASHRSPYSNQPQHF	TGTGCCAGCCACAGGTCGCCTTATAGCAATCAGCCCCAGCATTTT
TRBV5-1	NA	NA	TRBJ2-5	CASSLYSVQETQYF	TGCGCCAGCAGCTTGTACTCGGTACAAGAGACCCAGTACTTC
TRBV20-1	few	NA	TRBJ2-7	CSARVQGGDYEQYF	TGCAGTGCTAGAGTGCAGGGAGGCGACTACGAGCAGTACTTC
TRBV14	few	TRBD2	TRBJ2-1	CASSNWTSYNEQFF	TGTGCCAGCAGTAATTGGACTAGCTACAATGAGCAGTTCTTC